Below, 22 T cell receptor beta chains from the same sample are listed, as sequenced in a study of cytomegalovirus exposure and HLA in healthy donors. PCR primers comprised 60 Vbeta and 13 Jbeta primers. The data were produced by immunoSEQ multiplex PCR, yet TCRdb's version contains in-frame clones alone and is incomplete. The table records fewer than 110,000 clones, roughly three quarters of them present only once. Sequences were obtained from PBMCs. The source of these receptors is a man aged 50 to 59 in good health and CMV-seropositive.

The chain joins TRBV5-1 to TRBJ2-1; D gene uncertain. The CDR3 has 12 amino acids. The germline CDR1 and CDR2 sequences are SGHRS and YFSETQ. Between the trimmed V and J ends, which lost 7 bases and 5 bases, there was a span of 10 bases. The CDR3 DNA is TGCGCCAGCTTTCTTCTAGACAATGAGCAGTTCTTC. Amino acids: CASFLLDNEQFF.

This clone was observed a single time. This chain uses TRBV29-1 with TRBJ2-6; 10 bases match TRBD1. The CDR3 is made up of 18 amino acids. With V trimmed by 6 bases and J by 0 bases, 11 bases remained unmatched. CDR1 is SQVTM and CDR2 is ANQGSEA in the germline V gene. The CDR3 DNA is TGCAGCGTGACAGGGGGCGGACCACCACTCTCTGGGGCCAACGTCCTGACTTTC. Its translation: CSVTGGGPPLSGANVLTF.

The chain employs TRBV28 and TRBJ2-1; 9 positions match TRBD2. The CDR3 sequence is 15 residues long. V shed 4 bases, J shed 9 bases, and the junction held 10 bases outside the gene matches. Germline V CDR1 and CDR2: MDHEN, SYDVKM. This CDR3 reads CASSSGLAGVGEQFF. CDR3 nucleotides: TGTGCCAGCAGTTCCGGATTAGCGGGAGTGGGTGAGCAGTTCTTC.

This chain's CDR3 is CASSKDRGSGYEQYF. The CDR3 region has the DNA TGTGCCAGCAGCAAAGACAGGGGGTCAGGATACGAGCAGTACTTC. The chain links TRBV7-8 to TRBJ2-7; 9 positions agree with TRBD1. This CDR3 has 15 residues. The J segment lost 4 bases and the V segment lost 5 bases, leaving 9 bases of the junction unmatched. Looked up from germline, CDR1 is SGHVS and CDR2 is FQNEAQ.

V usage is TRBV28 and J usage is TRBJ1-4; maybe TRBD1 (5 bases). Germline values: CDR1 MDHEN, CDR2 SYDVKM. V was clipped by 6 bases and J by 7 bases, with 15 bases between them. There are 14 residues in the CDR3. DNA for the CDR3: TGTGCCAGCAGGGCCCCGGGACTTGGTGAAAAACTGTTTTTT. Residues: CASRAPGLGEKLFF.

This clone was seen more than once but under ten times. The chain couples TRBV9 to TRBJ1-2; D is possibly TRBD1 (5 bases). Germline V lookup: CDR1 SGDLS, CDR2 YYNGEE. Trimming took off 0 bases at V and 2 bases at J, with 5 bases between the two ends. This CDR3 contains 13 residues. The CDR3 DNA reads as TGTGCCAGCAGCGTAGCAGGGAACTATGGCTACACCTTC. It codes for CASSVAGNYGYTF.

This rearrangement joins TRBV28 to TRBJ1-2; the match to TRBD1 covers 7 bases. The germline V gene encodes CDR1 MDHEN and CDR2 SYDVKM. CDR3 length equals 16 residues. Germline trimming cut 3 bases from V and 3 bases from J; bases unmatched to any gene: 10. In DNA, the CDR3 is TGTGCCAGCAGTTTGGCGGGGGGGCAGGGGGACTATGGCTACACCTTC. Protein sequence: CASSLAGGQGDYGYTF.

J is TRBJ2-5 and V is TRBV6-5, with 7 bases matching TRBD2. The CDR3 totals 14 residues. Germline CDR1 and CDR2: MNHEY and SVGAGI. Trimming took 6 bases from V and 1 from J; bases not matched to a gene: 5. The CDR3, as DNA: TGTGCCAGCAGACCAAGCGGGATCCAAGAGACCCAGTACTTC. Protein sequence: CASRPSGIQETQYF.

This clone was recorded a few times. This chain joins TRBV19 and TRBJ1-5; D might be TRBD1 (5 bases). Trimming cost V 5 bases and J 2 bases, with 22 bases left between them. Per germline, CDR1 LNHDA and CDR2 SQIVND (reference sequence). The CDR3 is made up of 18 amino acids. CDR3 sequence (DNA): TGTGCCAGTAGTCCCCCCTCGTCGGGACTCAGGGGCAATCAGCCCCAGCATTTT. Amino acid sequence: CASSPPSSGLRGNQPQHF. The full variable domain, with the rest looked up from reference TRBV19 and TRBJ1-5, is DGGITQSPKYLFRKEGQNVTLSCEQNLNHDAMYWYRQDPGQGLRLIYYSQIVNDFQKGDIAEGYSVSREKKESFPLTVTSAQKNPTAFYLCASSPPSSGLRGNQPQHFGDGTRLSIL.

This chain uses TRBV11-2 with TRBJ2-3; no firm D call. Per the germline V gene, CDR1 is SGHAT and CDR2 is FQNNGV. The CDR3 has 14 residues. The V gene lost 5 bases and the J gene lost 1 base, with 10 bases spanning the gap. The CDR3 spells CASSQQMGTDTQYF. The CDR3 DNA is TGTGCCAGCAGCCAACAGATGGGCACAGATACGCAGTATTTT.

This clone was seen just once. The chain joins TRBV6-6 to TRBJ2-5, with D possibly TRBD1 on 5 matching bases. Per the germline V gene, CDR1 is MNHNY and CDR2 is SVGAGI (reference sequence). The CDR3 is made up of 12 amino acids. V lost 5 bases to trimming and J lost 5 bases, with 9 bases between them. The CDR3 DNA follows: TGTGCCAGCAGTAACAGGCGGGAGACCCAGTACTTC. This encodes CASSNRRETQYF.

This clone has only a few counts. DNA of the CDR3: TGTGCCATCAGGGGGACTAGCGGACAAGAGACCCAGTACTTC. Translation: CAIRGTSGQETQYF. The chain couples TRBV10-3 to TRBJ2-5, with 11 bases matching TRBD2. CDR1 ENHRY and CDR2 SYGVKD come from the germline V gene. V shed 6 bases and J 2 bases; nucleotides not matched to a gene: 2. The CDR3 sequence is 14 residues long.

This clone was counted once. The chain carries TRBV9 and TRBJ2-7; D might be TRBD2 (6 bases). V gave up 0 bases and J gave up 2 bases, with 9 bases separating them. Germline assignment: CDR1 SGDLS and CDR2 YYNGEE. The CDR3 has 14 residues. CDR3 nucleotide sequence: TGTGCCAGCAGCGTAGTAGCGGACGCCTACGAGCAGTACTTC. Residues: CASSVVADAYEQYF.

The count of this clone is one. V is TRBV9 and J is TRBJ2-7; 8 positions agree with TRBD2. The V gene's germline CDR1 is SGDLS and CDR2 YYNGEE. Unmatched junction bases numbered 18, after V lost 4 bases and J lost 6 bases. The CDR3 contains 17 residues. The CDR3 sequence: CASSHTGAGDSFREQYF. Here the CDR3 DNA reads TGTGCCAGCAGCCACACGGGAGCGGGAGACTCTTTCCGCGAGCAGTACTTC.

There are a few counts of this clone. V gene TRBV6-1 combines with J gene TRBJ2-7; weak D call: TRBD2 (5 bases). Germline CDR1 MNHNS, CDR2 SASEGT. The CDR3 spans 14 residues. Trimming shortened V by 11 bases and J by 2 bases, and 19 bases separated the two germline ends. The CDR3 coding sequence is TGTGCCGCATCTCTGCCTAGCCATACCTACGAGCAGTACTTC. Translating gives CAASLPSHTYEQYF.

The CDR3: CASSMPGQLNTEAFF. DNA for the CDR3: TGTGCCAGCAGTATGCCGGGACAGTTGAACACTGAAGCTTTCTTT. The chain carries TRBV28 and TRBJ1-1; 7 bases fit TRBD1. Germline CDR1 MDHEN, CDR2 SYDVKM. The length of the CDR3 is 15 residues. V lost 5 bases to trimming and J lost 0 bases; unmatched junction nucleotides: 6.

This clone was detected once. V is TRBV28 and J is TRBJ2-1; 10 positions match TRBD2. The CDR3 is 19 residues long. Germline CDR1 is MDHEN and CDR2 is SYDVKM. Trimming removed 2 bases from V and 7 bases from J; junction bases left unmatched: 17. In DNA form, the CDR3 reads TGTGCCAGCAGTTTACCGGGGTCCCCAGCGGGAGGGCCAAGGAATGAGCAGTTCTTC. Amino acids: CASSLPGSPAGGPRNEQFF.

The chain uses TRBV5-4 and TRBJ1-4; 7 positions match TRBD1. Germline V gives CDR1 SGHNT, CDR2 YYREEE (reference sequence). This CDR3 spans 15 amino acids. Trimming removed 4 bases from V and 5 bases from J; junction bases left unmatched: 8. The CDR3, as DNA: TGTGCCAGCAGCCAAAGGACAGGATTAAATGAAAAACTGTTTTTT. Translated: CASSQRTGLNEKLFF.

CDR3 nucleotide sequence: TGTGCCAGCAGCGTCGGAGCGGAATCCACAGATACGCAGTATTTT. This encodes CASSVGAESTDTQYF. The rearrangement uses TRBV6-4 and TRBJ2-3, with D maybe TRBD2 (5 bases). Germline V lookup: CDR1 MRHNA, CDR2 SNTAGT. The CDR3 is 15 residues long. The germline V and J ends were trimmed by 6 bases and 2 bases, with 15 bases remaining between them.

This sequence joins TRBV6-4 and TRBJ2-1, with 9 nucleotides matching TRBD2. Germline loops: CDR1 MRHNA, CDR2 SNTAGT. The CDR3 is 14 residues long. Germline trimming cut 6 bases from V and 6 bases from J; bases unmatched to any gene: 6. The CDR3 sequence is CASRRGLALNEQFF. CDR3 coding DNA: TGTGCCAGCAGGAGGGGACTAGCCCTCAATGAGCAGTTCTTC.

As to this clone: The same CDR3 also results from other DNA sequences found in this sample. The chain carries TRBV9 and TRBJ2-5; 8 nucleotides line up with TRBD1. V gave up 0 bases and J gave up 5 bases; unmatched junction bases: 6. CDR3 length: 15 amino acids. The germline V gene has CDR1 SGDLS and CDR2 YYNGEE. The CDR3 DNA sequence: TGTGCCAGCAGCGTAGCCGCAGGGGGCGGCGAGACCCAGTACTTC. This gives the protein CASSVAAGGGETQYF.

This clone has just a few counts. The chain joins TRBV7-3 to TRBJ2-1; TRBD2 matches 15 bases. The length of the CDR3 is 19 residues. J was trimmed by 4 bases and V by 0 bases; bases with no gene match: 7. Germline CDR1 SGHTA, CDR2 FQGTGA. The CDR3 protein is CASSLTVGTSGRSYNEQFF. CDR3 nucleotide sequence: TGTGCCAGCAGCTTAACGGTGGGGACTAGCGGGAGGTCTTACAATGAGCAGTTCTTC.